These T cell receptor beta chains were read from a single sample in a study of cytomegalovirus exposure and HLA in healthy donors. Repertoires were generated with immunoSEQ multiplex PCR, while TCRdb's copy carries only in-frame clones and drops some. Of about 70,000 clones in the sample, around two thirds were seen once. The sample taken for sequencing was PBMCs. Every receptor here comes from a human donor in good health. CDR3s include the opening cysteine and the closing phenylalanine or tryptophan. D genes are given only for firm matches. Part of the rows lack a size; the others show once, few, many or a class for expanded clones.

j_call clone_size v_call d_call cdr3_nt cdr3_aa
TRBJ1-2 NA TRBV6-5 TRBD1 TGTGCCAGCAGTACTCGGACAGGGCATGGCTACACCTTC CASSTRTGHGYTF
TRBJ1-1 few TRBV30 NA TGTGCCTGGAGACAAACAGGGAACACTGAAGCTTTCTTT CAWRQTGNTEAFF
TRBJ2-3 few TRBV28 TRBD2 TGTGCCAGCAGTTTTCCTAGCGGGCTAAGCACAGATACGCAGTATTTT CASSFPSGLSTDTQYF
TRBJ1-3 NA TRBV5-1 NA TGCGCCAGCAGTTCTACCTCCCGCTCTGGAAACACCATATATTTT CASSSTSRSGNTIYF
TRBJ2-2 NA TRBV9 NA TGTGCCAGCAGCGTACCTCCACACGGGGAGCTGTTTTTT CASSVPPHGELFF
TRBJ2-4 NA TRBV6-1 TRBD2 TGTGCCAGCAGTGGGACTAGAGGCATTCAGTACTTC CASSGTRGIQYF
TRBJ2-1 once TRBV7-8 NA TGTGCCAGCAGCTTAGTAGTCGGCGGGCTAAACAATGAGCAGTTCTTC CASSLVVGGLNNEQFF
TRBJ2-2 few TRBV5-6 NA TGTGCCAGCAGCCTCGCGACAGGCCTCTCCTCATTCACCGGGGAGCTGTTTTTT CASSLATGLSSFTGELFF
TRBJ2-7 NA TRBV6-5 TRBD1 TGTGCCAGCAGAGACAGGGCCTCCTACGAGCAGTACTTC CASRDRASYEQYF
TRBJ2-1 NA TRBV18 NA TGTGCCAGCTCACGTTCCACAGGGTTCAATGAGCAGTTCTTC CASSRSTGFNEQFF
TRBJ2-7 NA TRBV9 TRBD1 TGTGCCAGCAGCCCCCGGCGGACAGGGGGCAGGTACGAGCAGTACTTC CASSPRRTGGRYEQYF
TRBJ2-1 NA TRBV2 NA TGTGCCAGCAGTGGGGGCGACACCCACTCCTACAATGAGCAGTTCTTC CASSGGDTHSYNEQFF
TRBJ2-7 NA TRBV10-3 TRBD2 TGTGCCATCAGTGAGTCTGGGACTAGCGGGAGTTACGAGCAGTACTTC CAISESGTSGSYEQYF
TRBJ2-1 NA TRBV6-6 NA TGTGCCAGCCTGTCGGGTGGGAATGAGCAGTTCTTC CASLSGGNEQFF
TRBJ1-5 NA TRBV4-1 NA TGCGCCAGCAGCCAAGTATGGCAGGTGATAAATCAGCCCCAGCATTTT CASSQVWQVINQPQHF
TRBJ1-5 NA TRBV27 TRBD1 TGTGCCAGCAGACCCGGGACAGGGGGCAATCAGCCCCAGCATTTT CASRPGTGGNQPQHF
TRBJ1-1 NA TRBV19 NA TGTGCCAGTAGTGTCACATGGAACACTGAAGCTTTCTTT CASSVTWNTEAFF
TRBJ2-3 NA TRBV4-1 TRBD1 TGCGCCAGCAGCCCCGGGCCTAAGGGGGCCACAGATACGCAGTATTTT CASSPGPKGATDTQYF
TRBJ1-5 NA TRBV5-6 TRBD1 TGTGCCAGCAGCTCTACGTCGGGACAGGGAAAAGTGTCAAATCAGCCCCAGCATTTT CASSSTSGQGKVSNQPQHF
TRBJ1-1 NA TRBV27 NA TGTGCCAGCAGTTCCCGGACAGCGAACACTGAAGCTTTCTTT CASSSRTANTEAFF
TRBJ1-5 NA TRBV27 NA TGTGCCAGCAGTCCCGACCGGGAGTGGCCCCAGCATTTT CASSPDREWPQHF
TRBJ1-3 NA TRBV19 NA TGTGCCAGCCAGGCGGGTAGACTGTCTGGAAACACCATATATTTT CASQAGRLSGNTIYF
TRBJ2-3 NA TRBV27 TRBD2 TGTGCCAGCAGTGGGACTAGCGGGAGGTTTAGCACAGATACGCAGTATTTT CASSGTSGRFSTDTQYF
TRBJ1-6 once TRBV28 NA TGTGCCAGCCGCCCAGGGAGGAATTCACCCCTCCACTTT CASRPGRNSPLHF
TRBJ1-5 once TRBV27 NA TGTGCCAGCAGTTTATTCTCCGGGTTTAGTAGCAATCAGCCCCAGCATTTT CASSLFSGFSSNQPQHF
TRBJ2-7 NA TRBV28 TRBD2 TGTGCCAGCAGTTTCCCCGGGACTAGCTCCTACGAGCAGTACTTC CASSFPGTSSYEQYF
TRBJ2-1 NA TRBV10-3 TRBD2 TGTGCCATCAGTGAGTGGGGGACTAGCGGGGTAGGCTCCTACAATGAGCAGTTCTTC CAISEWGTSGVGSYNEQFF
TRBJ2-7 once TRBV6-5 TRBD1 TGTGCCAGCAACCAGGGGGCGAGGGACGAGCAGTACTTC CASNQGARDEQYF